This T cell receptor beta chain was documented in a study of response to subunit inactivated influenza vaccine. Study outcomes and limitations: Authors proposed each seasonal influenza vaccination draws in few new T cells.

MiXCR, run by TCRdb on the RT-PCR reads, gives a single entry per CDR3 protein. The sample carries 150,000 to 200,000 distinct CDR3 sequences, roughly a tenth recorded once. This clonotype was counted many times. Antigen unknown. Sequences were derived from non-naive T cells sorted from PBMCs, sampled more than 35 days after vaccination. The sequence derives from a man aged 50-60 years who received an inactivated influenza vaccine.

This CDR3 is CASSIQQGNGELFF. CDR3 nucleotides: TGCGCCAGCAGCATCCAACAGGGGAATGGGGAGCTGTTTTTT. The genes are TRBV5-1 and TRBJ2-2; 7 bases are a match to TRBD1. This CDR3 contains 14 residues. V gave up 4 bases and J gave up 8 bases; unmatched junction bases: 8. Germline V gene sequence: CDR1 SGHRS, CDR2 YFSETQ.